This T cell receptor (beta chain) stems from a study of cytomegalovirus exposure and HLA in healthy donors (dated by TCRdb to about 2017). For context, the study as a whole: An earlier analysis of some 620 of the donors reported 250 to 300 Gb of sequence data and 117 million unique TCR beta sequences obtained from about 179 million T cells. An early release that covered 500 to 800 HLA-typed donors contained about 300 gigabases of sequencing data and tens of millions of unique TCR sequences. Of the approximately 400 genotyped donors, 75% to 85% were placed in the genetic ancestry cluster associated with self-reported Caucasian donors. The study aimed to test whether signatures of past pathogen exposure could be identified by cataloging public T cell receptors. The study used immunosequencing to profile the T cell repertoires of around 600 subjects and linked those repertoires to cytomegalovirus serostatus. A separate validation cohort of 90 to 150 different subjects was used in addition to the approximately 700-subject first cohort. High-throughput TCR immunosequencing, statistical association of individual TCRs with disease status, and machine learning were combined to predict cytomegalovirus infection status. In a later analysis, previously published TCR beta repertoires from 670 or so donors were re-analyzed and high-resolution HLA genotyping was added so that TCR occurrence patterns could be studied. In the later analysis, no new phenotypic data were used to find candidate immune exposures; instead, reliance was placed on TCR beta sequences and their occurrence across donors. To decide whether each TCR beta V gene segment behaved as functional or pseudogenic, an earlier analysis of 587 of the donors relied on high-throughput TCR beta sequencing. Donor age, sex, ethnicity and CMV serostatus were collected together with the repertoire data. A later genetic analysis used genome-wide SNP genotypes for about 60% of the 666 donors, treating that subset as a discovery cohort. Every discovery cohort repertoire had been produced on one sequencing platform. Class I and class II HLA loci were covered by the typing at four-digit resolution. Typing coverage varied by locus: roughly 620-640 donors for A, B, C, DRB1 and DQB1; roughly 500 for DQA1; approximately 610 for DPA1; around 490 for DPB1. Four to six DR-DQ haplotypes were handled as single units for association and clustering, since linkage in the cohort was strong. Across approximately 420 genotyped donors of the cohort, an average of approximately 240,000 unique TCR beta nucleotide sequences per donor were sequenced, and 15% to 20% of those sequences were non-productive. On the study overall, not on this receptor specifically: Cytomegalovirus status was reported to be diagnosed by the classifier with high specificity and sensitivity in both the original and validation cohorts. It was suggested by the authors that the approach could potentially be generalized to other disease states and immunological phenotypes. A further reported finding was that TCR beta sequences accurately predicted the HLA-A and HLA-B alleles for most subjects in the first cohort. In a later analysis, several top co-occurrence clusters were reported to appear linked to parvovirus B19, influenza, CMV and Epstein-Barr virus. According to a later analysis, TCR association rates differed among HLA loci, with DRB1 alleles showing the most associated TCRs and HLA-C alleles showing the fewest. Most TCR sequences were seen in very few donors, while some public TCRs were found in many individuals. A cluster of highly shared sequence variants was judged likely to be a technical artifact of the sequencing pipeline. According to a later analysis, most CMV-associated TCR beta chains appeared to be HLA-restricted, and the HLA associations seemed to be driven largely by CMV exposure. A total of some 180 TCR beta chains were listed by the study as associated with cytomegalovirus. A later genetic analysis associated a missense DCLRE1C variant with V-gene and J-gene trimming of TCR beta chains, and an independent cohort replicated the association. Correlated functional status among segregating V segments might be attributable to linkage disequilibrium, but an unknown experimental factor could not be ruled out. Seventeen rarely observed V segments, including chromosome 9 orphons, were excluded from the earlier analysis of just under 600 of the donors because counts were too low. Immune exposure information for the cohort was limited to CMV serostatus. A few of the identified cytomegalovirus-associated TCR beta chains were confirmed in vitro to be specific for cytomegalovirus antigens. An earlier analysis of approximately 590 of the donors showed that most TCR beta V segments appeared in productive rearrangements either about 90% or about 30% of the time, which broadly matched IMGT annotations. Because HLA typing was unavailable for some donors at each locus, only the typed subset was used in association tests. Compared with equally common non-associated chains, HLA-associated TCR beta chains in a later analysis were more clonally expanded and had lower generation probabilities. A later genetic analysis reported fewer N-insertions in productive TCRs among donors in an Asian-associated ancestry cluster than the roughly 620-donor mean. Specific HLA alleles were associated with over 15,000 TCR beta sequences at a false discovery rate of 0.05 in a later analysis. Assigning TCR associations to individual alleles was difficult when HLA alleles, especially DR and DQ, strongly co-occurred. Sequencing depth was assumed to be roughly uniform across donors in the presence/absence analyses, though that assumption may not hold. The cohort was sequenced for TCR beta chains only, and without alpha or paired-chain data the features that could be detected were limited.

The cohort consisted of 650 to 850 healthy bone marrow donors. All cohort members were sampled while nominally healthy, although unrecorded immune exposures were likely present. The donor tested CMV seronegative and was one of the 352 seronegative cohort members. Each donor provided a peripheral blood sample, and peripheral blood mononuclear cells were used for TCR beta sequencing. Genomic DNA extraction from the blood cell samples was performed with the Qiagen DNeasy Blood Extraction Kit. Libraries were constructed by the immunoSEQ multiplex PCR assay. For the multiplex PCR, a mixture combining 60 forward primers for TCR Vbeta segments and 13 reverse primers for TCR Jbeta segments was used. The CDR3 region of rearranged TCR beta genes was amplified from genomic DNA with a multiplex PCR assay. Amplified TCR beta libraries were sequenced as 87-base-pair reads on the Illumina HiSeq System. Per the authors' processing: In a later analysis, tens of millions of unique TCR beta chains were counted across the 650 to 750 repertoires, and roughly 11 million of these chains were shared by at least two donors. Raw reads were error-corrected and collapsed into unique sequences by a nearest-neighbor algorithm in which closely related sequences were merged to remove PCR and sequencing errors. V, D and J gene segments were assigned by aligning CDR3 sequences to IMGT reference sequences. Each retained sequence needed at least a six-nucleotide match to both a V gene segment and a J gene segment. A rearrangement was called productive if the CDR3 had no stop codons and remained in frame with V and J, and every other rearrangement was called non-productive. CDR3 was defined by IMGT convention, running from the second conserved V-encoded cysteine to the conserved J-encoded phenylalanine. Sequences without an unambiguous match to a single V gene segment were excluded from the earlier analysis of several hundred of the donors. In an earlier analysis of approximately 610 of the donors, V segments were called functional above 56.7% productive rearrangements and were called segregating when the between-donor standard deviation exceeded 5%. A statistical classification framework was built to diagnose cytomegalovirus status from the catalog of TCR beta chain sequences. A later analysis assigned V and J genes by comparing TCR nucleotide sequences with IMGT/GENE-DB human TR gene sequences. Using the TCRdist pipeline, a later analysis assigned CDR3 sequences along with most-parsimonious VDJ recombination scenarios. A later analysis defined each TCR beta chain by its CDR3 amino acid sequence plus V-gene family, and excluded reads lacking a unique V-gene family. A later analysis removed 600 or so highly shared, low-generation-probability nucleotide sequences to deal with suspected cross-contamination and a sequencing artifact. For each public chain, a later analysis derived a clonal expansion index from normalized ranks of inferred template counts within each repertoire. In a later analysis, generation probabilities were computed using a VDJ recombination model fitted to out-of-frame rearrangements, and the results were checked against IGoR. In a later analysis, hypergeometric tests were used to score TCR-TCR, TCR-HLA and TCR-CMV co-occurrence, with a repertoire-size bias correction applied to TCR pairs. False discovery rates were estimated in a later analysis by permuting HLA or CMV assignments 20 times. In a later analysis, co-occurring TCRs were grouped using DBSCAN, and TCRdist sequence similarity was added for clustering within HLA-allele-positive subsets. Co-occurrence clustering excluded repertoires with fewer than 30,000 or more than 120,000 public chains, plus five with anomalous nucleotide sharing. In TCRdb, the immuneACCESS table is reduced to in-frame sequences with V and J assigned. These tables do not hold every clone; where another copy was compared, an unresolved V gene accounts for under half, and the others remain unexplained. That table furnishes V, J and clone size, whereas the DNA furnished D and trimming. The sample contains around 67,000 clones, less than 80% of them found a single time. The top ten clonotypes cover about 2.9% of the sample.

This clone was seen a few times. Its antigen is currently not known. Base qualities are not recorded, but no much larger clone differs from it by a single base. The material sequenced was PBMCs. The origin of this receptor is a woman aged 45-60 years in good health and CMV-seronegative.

The nucleotide sequence reads as follows: TGTGCCAGCAGGATTGGTTGGCCGGGCAATGAGCAGTTCTTC. The resulting protein is CASRIGWPGNEQFF. The rearranged segments are TRBV27 and TRBJ2-1; the D gene identity is not certain. Reading the germline V gene (reference sequence) gives CDR1 MNHEY and CDR2 SMNVEV. The CDR3 covers 14 residues, taking in both the cysteine and the phenylalanine. Just CDR3 DNA is preserved here, 42 bases in frame from base 1. V is reduced by 6 bases and J by 6 bases, leaving a spacing of 15 bases between them.